The sequence of this T cell receptor (beta chain) was determined in a study of CD8+ T cells in alopecia areata. Sample treatment: oral pan-JAK inhibitor, 5-10 mg twice daily. It was from alopecia areata patients that lesional scalp punch biopsies and peripheral blood were collected. Study outcomes and limitations: Many expanded lesional clones remained in scalp and blood on tofacitinib. Tofacitinib significantly reduced both scalp clonality and expanded CD8+ clones among the top 100.

This clone has a handful of counts. No antigen is known for it. Once RNA had been extracted, it was reverse transcribed into cDNA to act as the sequencing template. Using immunoSEQ multiplex PCR, the repertoire was profiled, and TCRdb retains in-frame clones only, with some absent. The sample includes some 190,000 clones, around 65% of them seen just once. Sample: CD4+ T cells sorted from blood, taken between weeks 44 and 45, from a patient treated with tofacitinib. The TCR was taken from a human donor with alopecia areata.

CDR3 in DNA: TGCGCCAGCAGCCAAGGGGGACATAGCCAAGAGACCCAGTACTTC. Encoded protein: CASSQGGHSQETQYF. The rearrangement joins TRBV4-3 to TRBJ2-5; tentatively, D is TRBD1 (6 bases). The V end lost 1 base, the J end lost 1 base, and 10 bases lay between the germline ends. CDR1 and CDR2 (germline): LGHNA, YSLEER. There are 15 residues in the CDR3.